This T cell receptor (beta chain) comes out of a study of T cells in Graves' hyperthyroidism and ophthalmopathy. TCR beta CDR3 region amplification was performed from RNA transcripts. TCR CDR3 regions were first amplified by RT-PCR with HTBI primers. MiXCR, run by TCRdb on the multiplex PCR reads, gives a single entry per CDR3 protein. The sample consists of a few hundred thousand distinct CDR3 sequences, more than 15% of them appearing once. The CDR3 is 16 amino acids. With 4 bases clipped from V and 6 bases from J, the junction kept 10 bases outside the gene matches. This clonotype occurred many times.

The V gene is TRBV12-3 or TRBV12-4, the J gene TRBJ1-5; TRBD1 matches 9 bases. Input material: blood. The TCR sequence derives from a woman between 25 and 40 years old with Graves' ophthalmopathy. CDR3 region: CASSSPTGGAGQPQHF. CDR3 bases: TGTGCCAGCAGTTCCCCCACAGGGGGCGCGGGTCAGCCCCAGCATTTT.